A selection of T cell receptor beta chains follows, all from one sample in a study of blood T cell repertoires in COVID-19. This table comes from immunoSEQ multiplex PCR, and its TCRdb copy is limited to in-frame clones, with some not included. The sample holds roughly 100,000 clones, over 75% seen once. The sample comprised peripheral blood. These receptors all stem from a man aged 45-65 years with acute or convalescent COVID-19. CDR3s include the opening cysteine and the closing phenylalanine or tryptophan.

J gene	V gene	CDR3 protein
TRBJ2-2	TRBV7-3	CASRKGASNTGELFF
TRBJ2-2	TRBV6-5	CASSYSSAGTGELFF
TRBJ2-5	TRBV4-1	CASSQEAAPGTQYF
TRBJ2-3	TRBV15	CATSREGGPAGDTQYF
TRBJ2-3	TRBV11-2	CASSLLAGVVDTQYF
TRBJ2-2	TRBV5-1	CASSIGTAHRGELFF
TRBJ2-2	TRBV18	CASSPRQLEHGELFF
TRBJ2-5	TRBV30	CAWSATGQETQYF
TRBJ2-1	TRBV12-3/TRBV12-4	CASSFQGYNEQFF
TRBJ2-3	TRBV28	CAIVAGGTDTQYF
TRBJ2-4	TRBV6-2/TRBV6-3	CASSTLTGAGIQYF
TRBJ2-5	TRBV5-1	CASSLGQAQETQYF
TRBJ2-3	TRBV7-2	CASSLYRGGIDTQYF
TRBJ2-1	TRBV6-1	CASSDPPRQDHEQFF
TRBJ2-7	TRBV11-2	CASSSGTYSYEQYF
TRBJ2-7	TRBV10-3	CAISMDRLNEQYF
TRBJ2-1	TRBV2	CASSVVAGGFF
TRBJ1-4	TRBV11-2	CASSIINEKLFF
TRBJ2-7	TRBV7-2	CASSSGTGAYEQYF
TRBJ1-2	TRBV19	CASSVRQGLHRGYTF
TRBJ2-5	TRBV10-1	CASSRTGETQYF
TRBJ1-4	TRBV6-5	CASSYVGQTTNEKLFF
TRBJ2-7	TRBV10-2	CASNQQGRSSYEQYF
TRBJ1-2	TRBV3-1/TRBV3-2	CASSSQGVSYGYTF
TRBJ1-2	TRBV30	CAWSTGRGYGYTF
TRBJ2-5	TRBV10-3	CAMSGGPGSLGETQYF
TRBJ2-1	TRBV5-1	CASSFPLGRLIDNEQFF
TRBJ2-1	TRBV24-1	CATSDGTSGRFYNEQFF
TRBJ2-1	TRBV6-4	CASSSLAGGYNEQFF
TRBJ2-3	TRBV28	CASNPGLVTDTQYF
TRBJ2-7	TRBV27	CASSPTQLLVASYEQYF
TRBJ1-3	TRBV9	CASSVGDSSGNTIYF
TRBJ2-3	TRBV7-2	CASSSDYLSTDTQYF
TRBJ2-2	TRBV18	CASSKEGQGNTGELFF
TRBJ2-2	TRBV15	CATSRGSGGRGTGELFF
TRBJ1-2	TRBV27	CASSLSSGVGLYGYTF
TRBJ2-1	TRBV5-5	CASSRALTGDNEQFF
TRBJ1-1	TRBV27	CAPGGGDTEAFF
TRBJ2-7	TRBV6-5	CASSWTVRAIGYEQYF
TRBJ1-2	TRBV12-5	CASGPDRGNGYTF
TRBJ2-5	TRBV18	CASSTSGSGETQYF
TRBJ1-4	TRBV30	CAWSVNPWGSEKLFF
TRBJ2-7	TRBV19	CASSIRAGGNEQYF
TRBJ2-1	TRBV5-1	CASRSWQGASGPHNEQFF
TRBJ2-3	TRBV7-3	CASSSASGSSTDTQYF
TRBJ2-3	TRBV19	CASSIQLLDTQYF
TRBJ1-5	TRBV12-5	CASGLVQGGRDNQPQHF
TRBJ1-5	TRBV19	CASSMEGYSNQPQHF
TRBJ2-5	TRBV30	CAWSVRLQGSPYF
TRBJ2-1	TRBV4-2	CASSHRINYNEQFF
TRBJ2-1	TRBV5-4	CASSPRRASGEGDEQFF
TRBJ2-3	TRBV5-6	CASSKRTSGSWTQYF
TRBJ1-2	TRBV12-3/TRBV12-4	CASSTQGRYGYTF
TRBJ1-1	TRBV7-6	CASSLDPGGDTEAFF
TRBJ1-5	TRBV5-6	CASSLGQVFNQPQHF
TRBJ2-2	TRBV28	CASRLSGRAPNTGELFF
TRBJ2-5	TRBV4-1	CASSHLTAQETQYF